This T cell receptor beta chain was retrieved from a study of Ad26.COV2.S vaccination and SARS-CoV-2 variants. Treatment indicated: 15 to 20 received Ad26.COV2.S at low or high dose, single or two shots; about 5 received placebo; per-sample allocation not given. Collection of samples fell on day 63 after the first vaccine or placebo injection. The V segment lost 2 bases and the J segment 5 bases; nucleotides outside the gene matches: 3. CDR3 size: 16 residues. Germline V gene sequence: CDR1 SGDLS, CDR2 YYNGEE. Clones were read by immunoSEQ multiplex PCR, and TCRdb kept only the in-frame ones, dropping some. This sample carries approximately 300,000 clones, about 86% of them seen once, and the ten largest clones take less than 2%.

V is TRBV9 and J is TRBJ1-6, with 11 positions matching TRBD1. The TCR originated in a person aged 18-60 years who received the Ad26.COV2.S COVID-19 vaccine or a placebo. The sequences come from peripheral blood, collected in a trial of Ad26.COV2.S vaccine versus placebo. The CDR3 here is CASSVGTGGHNSPLHF. CDR3 nucleotide sequence: TGTGCCAGCAGCGTGGGGACAGGGGGGCATAATTCACCCCTCCACTTT.